The entry that follows covers one T cell receptor beta chain sequence. What antigen it recognizes has not been identified. Per-nucleotide qualities are absent, and no much larger clonotype sits a single base away. TCR CDR3 regions were amplified from genomic DNA by multiplex PCR using the deep immunoSEQ assay. Genomic DNA extracted from each cell subset was distributed evenly over all wells of several immunoSEQ 96-well plates, and each plate served as one replicate. For sorted subsets, 150 to 250 ng of genomic DNA, equivalent to some 30,000 T cell genomes, went into each replicate PCR. Purified libraries were measured with a Qubit 3.0 fluorometer, size-checked on a Bioanalyzer 2100, and measured again with the KAPA Library Quantification kit. A separate single-read 150-cycle Illumina NextSeq 550 flow cell was used to sequence each immunoSEQ 96-well plate. Under the source paper's analysis protocol: The immunoSEQ output contained only junctional sequences without quality scores, so filtering could not match that applied to full-length reads. Sequences were annotated with PyIR, a Python wrapper for IgBLAST v1.9, and V/J genes and CDR3 were assigned using IMGT germline references. Reads with weak V/J assignments (E-value above 1e-6), missing CDR3, stop codons, out-of-frame junctions, or ambiguous translated residues were removed. V3J clonotypes were defined as sequences sharing an identical inferred V gene, J gene, and CDR3 amino acid sequence. Percentage overlap between repertoires was computed as shared unique clonotypes divided by the size of the smaller repertoire. RTK rarefaction, the Chao1 estimator, and Recon v2.1 estimates of unobserved clonotypes were used to assess repertoire richness. Generation probabilities for all TCRbeta clonotypes obtained by the gDNA method from a handful of donors were computed using OLGA. In its TCRdb copy, this immuneACCESS table keeps in-frame sequences only and misses some clones. Where compared with another copy, unresolved V genes explain less than half of these, and the others have no known cause. V and J calls and clone size come straight from that table; D and trimming were deduced from the DNA. This sample comprises about 1.5 million clones, about 96% of them detected only once. Approximately 1% of the sample goes to the ten largest clones.

The donors were healthy, HIV-negative adults who had no recently reported acute infections or vaccinations. All donors were Caucasian adults living in Nashville, Tennessee, USA. CD4+ T cells were enriched by magnetic negative selection; naive cells were then positively selected on CD45RA, and the negative fraction formed the memory subset. Blood was obtained by leukapheresis, after which PBMCs were separated by Ficoll-Histopaque density gradient centrifugation and cryopreserved in liquid nitrogen vapor phase. Purity and quantity of every magnetically sorted T cell population were checked by analytical flow cytometry. Genomic DNA was isolated from every sorted fraction and measured by UV absorbance on a Nanodrop 2000c. V was cut back by 2 bases and J by 2 bases, leaving a gap of 11 bases between them. Counted from cysteine to phenylalanine, this CDR3 has 15 amino acids. Just the 45-base CDR3 DNA is kept, in frame starting at base 1. CDR1 and CDR2 (SGDLS, YYNGEE) derive from the germline V gene.

The data belong to a study of shared clonotypes between healthy human individuals (dated by TCRdb to about 2020). With respect to the entire study: Two women and a few men aged 18 to 49 years were included in the cohort. For each donor, CD4 naive and CD4 memory were each run on three plates, CD8 naive on two plates, and CD8 memory on one plate. The study deeply sequenced blood TCR repertoires of 5 or 6 healthy adults to estimate repertoire size and the extent of clonotype sharing between individuals. Different laboratories and diverse techniques were used to prepare libraries and sequence TCR repertoires, to increase sequencing depth and limit assay-specific biases. Between about 0.8 and 9 billion PBMCs per donor were obtained by leukapheresis. Overall study outcomes, separate from this receptor: Across a handful of donors, about 5% of naive CD4, approximately 3.5% of naive CD8, under 2.5% of memory CD4, and about 0.4% of memory CD8 clonotypes were shared. Incomplete sequencing was indicated by rarefaction of sorted-subset datasets, despite the large sequencing depth. Naive subsets generally had larger estimated clonotype richness than memory subsets did. Compared with non-shared clonotypes, the clonotypes found in all four sorted-subset donors had higher generation probabilities. The genetic and exposure-history diversity represented was limited by the small number of donors. Only blood was sampled, and tissue TCR repertoires likely differ from those in blood. Pairwise subsampling indicated that sequencing depth was expected to affect the degree of clonotype sharing among donors.

Source material: naive CD4+ T cells sorted from blood. The sample's cell subset or site, from its label and the paper: CD45RA+ positively selected. The V gene is TRBV9 and the J gene is TRBJ1-3; TRBD1 is a possible D gene, resting on 5 matching bases. The TCR originated in a man aged 25 to 45 in good health. At the DNA level, the sequence is TGTGCCAGCAGCGTTGGGGAGGGGACTGGAAACACCATATATTTT. This codes for CASSVGEGTGNTIYF.